Following are 31 T cell receptor beta chains from one sample sequenced in a study of blood T cell repertoires in COVID-19. Some clones are missing from TCRdb's copy, which holds only in-frame ones; the method was immunoSEQ multiplex PCR. The table lists about 230,000 clones, roughly 80% of them singletons, with 6% to 9.5% in the top ten. The sample was peripheral blood. Source of these receptors: a woman aged 80 or older with acute or convalescent COVID-19.

The rearrangement uses TRBV29-1 and TRBJ2-1; 9 bases fit TRBD2. This CDR3 is 14 amino acids long. The germline V gene has CDR1 SQVTM and CDR2 ANQGSEA. V shed 3 bases, J shed 10 bases, and the junction held 10 bases outside the gene matches. CDR3 in amino acids: CSVELAGRRLEQFF. CDR3 DNA sequence: TGCAGCGTTGAGCTAGCGGGGAGGAGGCTAGAGCAGTTCTTC.

This clone has only one observation. The rearrangement links TRBV9 to TRBJ2-3; D remains unclear. V was clipped by 3 bases and J by 3 bases, with 14 bases between them. The germline V gene has CDR1 SGDLS and CDR2 YYNGEE. There are 15 residues in the CDR3. The CDR3, as DNA: TGTGCCAGCAGCGGAGCTAGTTTGGGTACAGATACGCAGTATTTT. It encodes CASSGASLGTDTQYF.

The genes are TRBV10-3 and TRBJ2-1, with TRBD2 matching 10 bases. Trimming cost V 0 bases and J 3 bases; bases outside gene matches: 8. From germline, CDR1 is ENHRY and CDR2 SYGVKD. This CDR3 contains 18 residues. The CDR3 nucleotides are TGTGCCATCAGTGAGTCCCGGCTAGCGGGAGACTACTACAATGAGCAGTTCTTC. Encoded protein: CAISESRLAGDYYNEQFF.

The chain recombines TRBV24-1 with TRBJ2-3; no clear D. The CDR3 totals 15 residues. Looked up from germline, CDR1 is KGHDR and CDR2 is SFDVKD. Trimming pared 3 bases from V and 0 bases from J, leaving 9 bases between. The DNA of the CDR3 is TGTGCCACCAGTGATGGTTGGCAGAGCACAGATACGCAGTATTTT. Translated, it gives CATSDGWQSTDTQYF.

V usage is TRBV7-8 and J usage is TRBJ1-6, with 10 bases matching TRBD1. The CDR3 is 16 residues long. Germline V gene lookup returns CDR1 SGHVS and CDR2 FQNEAQ. Germline trimming cut 5 bases from V and 7 bases from J; bases unmatched to any gene: 8. The CDR3 is CASSTVRQGANSPLHF. As DNA, the CDR3 is TGTGCCAGCAGCACAGTTCGACAGGGGGCGAATTCACCCCTCCACTTT.

The rearrangement links TRBV5-8 to TRBJ1-5; 9 bases align to TRBD1. The CDR3 covers 15 residues. V dropped 3 bases and J dropped 5; count of bases not matched to a gene: 6. Germline V CDR1 and CDR2: SGHTS, YDEGEE. CDR3 protein: CASSWTGAGDQPQHF. CDR3 nucleotides: TGTGCCAGCAGCTGGACAGGGGCTGGGGATCAGCCCCAGCATTTT.

The V gene is TRBV29-1, the J gene TRBJ1-1, with 8 nucleotides matching TRBD1. The germline V gene encodes CDR1 SQVTM and CDR2 ANQGSEA. The CDR3 totals 17 residues. Unmatched junction bases numbered 21, after V lost 7 bases and J lost 5 bases. CDR3 coding DNA: TGCAGCGCCGCCTCTCTTCCCGGACAGGGAAAGAGGACTGAAGCTTTCTTT. Its translation: CSAASLPGQGKRTEAFF.

The V call is TRBV7-2, the J call TRBJ2-2, with a possible D match to TRBD2 (6 bases). The CDR3 contains 16 residues. V was clipped by 2 bases and J by 4 bases, with 14 bases between them. CDR1 is SGHTA, CDR2 FQGNSA, per germline. CDR3 DNA: TGTGCCAGCAGCTTACTAAGTACTAGCCCCACCGGGGAGCTGTTTTTT. Its translation: CASSLLSTSPTGELFF.

CDR3 in DNA: TGTGCCAGTAGTATAGGACGGACAGGGGCATTCAATGAGCAGTTCTTC. Translated: CASSIGRTGAFNEQFF. The gene calls are TRBV19 and TRBJ2-1; the match to TRBD1 covers 9 bases. V lost 1 base to trimming and J lost 6 bases; unmatched junction nucleotides: 7. Germline V gene lookup returns CDR1 LNHDA and CDR2 SQIVND (reference sequence). This CDR3 contains 16 residues.

The V and J genes are TRBV6-2 or TRBV6-3 and TRBJ2-3, with D uncertain. Trimming took off 4 bases at V and 5 bases at J, with 13 bases between the two ends. CDR1 and CDR2 (germline): MNHEY, SVGEGT. The CDR3 length is 14 residues. The CDR3 spells CASSSPTFLDTQYF. The CDR3 coding sequence is TGTGCCAGCAGTTCACCGACTTTTCTAGATACGCAGTATTTT.

CDR3 amino acids: CASSQSPGRPHPSEQYF. Here the CDR3 DNA reads TGCGCCAGCAGTCAATCTCCCGGCAGGCCTCACCCTTCCGAGCAGTACTTC. The chain links TRBV23-1 to TRBJ2-7, with no clear D. TRBV23-1 is marked as an open reading frame, function uncertain. CDR3 length: 17 residues. The V end was cut by 0 bases, the J end by 6 bases, with 21 bases between.

This clone occurred once. V is TRBV19 and J is TRBJ2-7, with a tentative D call TRBD2 (6 bases). The CDR3 is 14 residues long. V was cut by 3 bases and J by 6 bases, with 15 bases left in between. The germline V gene encodes CDR1 LNHDA and CDR2 SQIVND (reference sequence). The CDR3 is CASSMTGTGGEQYF. The CDR3 coding sequence is TGTGCCAGTAGTATGACCGGGACTGGGGGCGAGCAGTACTTC.

In its sample, this clone was seen once. The chain employs TRBV6-1 and TRBJ2-2; 15 bases map to TRBD2. The CDR3 sequence is 17 residues long. CDR1 and CDR2 (germline): MNHNS, SASEGT. The J segment lost 3 bases and the V segment lost 4 bases, leaving 3 bases of the junction unmatched. The CDR3 DNA sequence: TGTGCCAGCAGTGTAGGACTAGCGGGAGGGTACACCGGGGAGCTGTTTTTT. This translates into CASSVGLAGGYTGELFF.

The rearrangement links TRBV12-3 or TRBV12-4 to TRBJ1-5, with TRBD1 as a possible D gene (5 bases). V shed 5 bases and J shed 4 bases, with 9 bases lying between them. CDR3 length: 13 amino acids. As DNA, the CDR3 is TGTGCCAGCAGTACGGACATTAATCAGCCCCAGCATTTT. The encoded protein is CASSTDINQPQHF.

The chain links TRBV5-4 to TRBJ2-6, with 10 bases that match TRBD1. CDR1 SGHNT and CDR2 YYREEE come from the germline V gene (reference sequence). V shed 4 bases, J shed 2 bases, and the junction held 9 bases outside the gene matches. The CDR3 sequence is 18 residues long. Here the CDR3 DNA reads TGTGCCAGCAGCACGAGGACAGGGGGGGGGACTGGGGCCAACGTCCTGACTTTC. It translates to CASSTRTGGGTGANVLTF.

V gene TRBV29-1 combines with J gene TRBJ2-7, with TRBD1 identical over 10 bases. After removal of 6 bases from V and 2 bases from J, the junction contained 4 bases not matched to a gene. This CDR3 region has 13 residues. The germline V gene has CDR1 SQVTM and CDR2 ANQGSEA. As DNA, the CDR3 is TGCAGCGTCTACGGGACAGGGGCCTACGAGCAGTACTTC. This sequence encodes CSVYGTGAYEQYF.

The J gene is TRBJ1-4, the V gene TRBV12-3 or TRBV12-4, with 7 positions matching TRBD1. The junction had 6 bases not matched to a gene; V was cut back by 10 bases and J by 4 bases. The length of the CDR3 is 13 residues. The DNA of the CDR3 is TGTGCCACCTCGGGACAGATTAATGAAAAACTGTTTTTT. Translating it yields CATSGQINEKLFF.

The chain is built from TRBV6-5 and TRBJ1-2; 10 nucleotides agree with TRBD1. Germline V gives CDR1 MNHEY, CDR2 SVGAGI. V was pared by 6 bases and J by 8 bases, with 6 bases of the junction left unmatched. This CDR3 is built from 13 residues. The CDR3 coding sequence is TGTGCCAGCAGAACCGACAGGGGGCTAGGCTACACCTTC. It codes for CASRTDRGLGYTF.

This clone has just a few counts. The CDR3: CASSYSAGTGNSPLHF. The DNA for the CDR3 is TGTGCCAGCAGTTACTCCGCCGGGACAGGGAATTCACCCCTCCACTTT. The genes are TRBV6-5 and TRBJ1-6; 9 bases map to TRBD1. The CDR3 has 16 residues. Germline-derived CDR1 and CDR2 are MNHEY and SVGAGI. With 0 bases clipped from V and 7 bases from J, the junction kept 4 bases outside the gene matches.

The chain joins TRBV20-1 to TRBJ1-5; TRBD1 might be the D (5 bases). Trimming removed 3 bases at V and 2 bases at J, with 8 bases between. The CDR3 length is 13 residues. Germline V gene lookup returns CDR1 DFQATT and CDR2 SNEGSKA (reference sequence). CDR3 bases: TGCAGTGCTAGTAAAGGGGGCAATCAGCCCCAGCATTTT. It encodes CSASKGGNQPQHF.

The rearrangement joins TRBV2 to TRBJ1-5, with TRBD1 identical over 7 bases. After removal of 6 bases from V and 7 bases from J, the junction contained 15 bases not matched to a gene. The CDR3 totals 16 residues. Germline lookup yields CDR1 SNHLY and CDR2 FYNNEI. The CDR3 nucleotides are TGTGCCAGCAGCCAACAGGGGCCCCACCTTTCCCAGCCCCAGCATTTT. Translated, it gives CASSQQGPHLSQPQHF.

Comment on this clone: Other nucleotide sequences in the sample specify the same CDR3. V usage is TRBV6-5 and J usage is TRBJ2-7; possible D gene TRBD1, 5 bases. Germline-derived CDR1 and CDR2 are MNHEY and SVGAGI. CDR3 length: 13 residues. Trimming left V 2 bases short and J 2 bases short, with 7 bases between. The CDR3 protein is CASSYDRAYEQYF. The CDR3 coding sequence is TGTGCCAGCAGTTACGACAGAGCCTACGAGCAGTACTTC.

This clone was seen only a few times. The J gene is TRBJ2-3, the V gene TRBV11-3; 15 positions agree with TRBD2. Germline V gene lookup returns CDR1 SGHNT and CDR2 YENEEA. Trimming at V came to 4 bases and at J to 4 bases, leaving 3 bases not matched to a gene. This CDR3 is 16 amino acids long. The CDR3 coding sequence is TGTGCCAGCAGCTCCGGACTAGCGGGGGGGGCAGATACGCAGTATTTT. This codes for CASSSGLAGGADTQYF.

There are a few counts of this clone. The V gene is TRBV27, the J gene TRBJ2-3, with 12 bases fitting TRBD2. CDR1 and CDR2 (germline): MNHEY, SMNVEV (reference sequence). The CDR3 covers 20 residues. V gave up 1 base and J gave up 1 base; unmatched junction bases: 12. The CDR3 region has the DNA TGTGCCAGCAGTTTATTAGGAGGGCTAGCGGGAGGGAGGGGCACAGATACGCAGTATTTT. Protein: CASSLLGGLAGGRGTDTQYF.

For the CDR3, the DNA is TGCGCCAGCAGCTTGGGAGCTACCACCGGGACTAGGCATGAGCAGTTCTTC. It is translated as CASSLGATTGTRHEQFF. This chain connects TRBV5-1 to TRBJ2-1; 8 nucleotides agree with TRBD2. Trimming cost V 0 bases and J 8 bases; bases outside gene matches: 13. The CDR3 is made up of 17 amino acids. The V gene's germline CDR1 is SGHRS and CDR2 YFSETQ.

The V call is TRBV3-1 (or the pseudogene TRBV3-2), the J call TRBJ1-6, with D perhaps TRBD1 (5 bases). The CDR3 covers 14 residues. Trimming stripped 5 bases from V and 9 bases from J, with 14 bases between. Germline CDR1 is LGHDT and CDR2 is YNNKEL (reference sequence). For the CDR3, the DNA is TGTGCCAGCAGCGGGGGGTCGGGTGGTTCACCCCTCCACTTT. Translation: CASSGGSGGSPLHF.

The J gene is TRBJ2-3, the V gene TRBV5-1; perhaps TRBD1 as D (6 bases). Germline V CDR1 and CDR2: SGHRS, YFSETQ. Deletions cut 7 bases from V and 0 bases from J, with 12 bases between. This CDR3 comprises 14 residues. CDR3 nucleotides: TGCGCCAGCTCCACGACAGGTAGCACAGATACGCAGTATTTT. Protein sequence: CASSTTGSTDTQYF.

V is TRBV28 and J is TRBJ2-2; TRBD1 matches at 8 bases. Trimming took 2 bases from V and 7 from J; bases not matched to a gene: 9. Germline V gene lookup returns CDR1 MDHEN and CDR2 SYDVKM. The length of the CDR3 is 16 residues. The CDR3 nucleotides are TGTGCCAGCAGTTTAGGACGGACAGGGATCTACGGGGAGCTGTTTTTT. Protein product: CASSLGRTGIYGELFF.

The chain uses TRBV9 and TRBJ2-1, with 7 bases lining up with TRBD2. The germline V gene encodes CDR1 SGDLS and CDR2 YYNGEE. The CDR3 loop spans 16 amino acids. With V trimmed by 0 bases and J by 1 base, 4 bases remained unmatched. The CDR3 loop is CASSVALGGSYNEQFF. In DNA, the CDR3 is TGTGCCAGCAGCGTAGCTCTCGGGGGGTCCTACAATGAGCAGTTCTTC.

The chain has TRBV5-1 and TRBJ2-5; TRBD1 matches 7 bases. J was trimmed by 1 base and V by 3 bases; bases with no gene match: 6. The CDR3 extends over 15 amino acids. From germline, CDR1 is SGHRS and CDR2 YFSETQ. The chain's CDR3 is CASSWKGQTQETQYF. The CDR3 DNA is TGCGCCAGCAGCTGGAAGGGACAGACCCAAGAGACCCAGTACTTC.

This clone was counted only a few times. The rearrangement links TRBV5-1 to TRBJ2-7, with D possibly TRBD2 on 5 matching bases. CDR3 size: 17 residues. Germline V lookup: CDR1 SGHRS, CDR2 YFSETQ. V lost 0 bases and J 7 bases, leaving 23 bases between the germline ends. The CDR3 DNA reads as TGCGCCAGCAGCTTGGGGGTAGTCGTGGGAGCGGACGAAGAGCAGTACTTC. Amino acids: CASSLGVVVGADEEQYF.